These 31 T cell receptor beta chains originate from one sample sequenced in a study of cytomegalovirus exposure and HLA in healthy donors. In the PCR, 60 Vbeta and 13 Jbeta primers were used. Some clones are missing from TCRdb's copy, which holds only in-frame ones; the method was immunoSEQ multiplex PCR. Here the sample spans 85,000 to 90,000 clones, less than 80% being singletons. Sequenced input: PBMCs. The receptor set was obtained from a man younger than 45 in good health and CMV-seronegative.

V usage is TRBV4-2 and J usage is TRBJ2-1; D gene uncertain. With 1 base removed from V and 1 base from J, the gap between germline ends came to 5 bases. The CDR3 runs to 14 residues. The germline V gene encodes CDR1 LGHNA and CDR2 YNFKEQ. This chain's CDR3 is CASSQVRSYNEQFF. The CDR3 DNA follows: TGTGCCAGCAGCCAAGTGAGGTCCTACAATGAGCAGTTCTTC.

V usage is TRBV29-1 and J usage is TRBJ1-2, with a tentative D call TRBD1 (6 bases). With 3 bases removed from V and 8 bases from J, the gap between germline ends came to 13 bases. Germline values: CDR1 SQVTM, CDR2 ANQGSEA. The CDR3 covers 12 residues. The CDR3 DNA reads as TGCAGCGTTGAGATACAGGGTGCCGGCTACACCTTC. It encodes CSVEIQGAGYTF.

This chain joins TRBV5-5 and TRBJ1-2; perhaps TRBD1 as D (6 bases). V was cut by 4 bases and J by 4 bases, with 11 bases left in between. Germline lookup yields CDR1 SGHKS and CDR2 YYEKEE (reference sequence). There are 13 residues in the CDR3. The CDR3 sequence is CASSLGGGYGYTF. The CDR3 bases are TGTGCCAGCAGCCTAGGGGGTGGCTATGGCTACACCTTC.

V and J are TRBV7-2 and TRBJ2-1; 7 bases match TRBD1. The CDR3 consists of 15 residues. Germline V gene data show CDR1 as SGHTA and CDR2 as FQGNSA. Trimming removed 6 bases from V and 3 bases from J; junction bases left unmatched: 8. In nucleotides, the CDR3 is TGTGCCAGCAGGAGGGGGACAGCAGTCTACAATGAGCAGTTCTTC. It is translated as CASRRGTAVYNEQFF.

The chain uses TRBV9 and TRBJ1-1; 9 bases match TRBD1. There are 15 residues in the CDR3. With 4 bases clipped from V and 0 bases from J, the junction kept 4 bases outside the gene matches. CDR1 is SGDLS and CDR2 is YYNGEE in the germline V gene. This CDR3 reads CASSRGQGMNTEAFF. The CDR3 DNA is TGTGCCAGCAGCAGGGGACAGGGAATGAACACTGAAGCTTTCTTT.

This sequence joins TRBV7-9 and TRBJ1-2; tentatively, D is TRBD1 (5 bases). The V gene lost 5 bases and the J gene lost 7 bases, with 17 bases spanning the gap. CDR3 length: 14 residues. Germline CDR1 is SEHNR and CDR2 is FQNEAQ (reference sequence). The CDR3 region has the DNA TGTGCCAGCAGCCCGCTGGGGCTTCTTTCTGGCTACACCTTC. Its protein is CASSPLGLLSGYTF.

This chain uses TRBV10-3 with TRBJ2-1; 7 nucleotides match TRBD1. CDR1 is ENHRY, CDR2 SYGVKD, per germline. Trimming at V came to 11 bases and at J to 5 bases, leaving 24 bases not matched to a gene. The CDR3 runs to 18 residues. The CDR3 loop reads CASSSLANRGLLDNEQFF. The CDR3 DNA sequence: TGTGCCTCCTCGAGCCTCGCAAACAGGGGATTGTTGGACAATGAGCAGTTCTTC.

This sequence joins TRBV6-6 and TRBJ2-2; TRBD1 is a possible D gene (6 bases). This CDR3 spans 12 amino acids. Germline CDR1 and CDR2: MNHNY and SVGAGI (reference sequence). V lost 6 bases and J 7 bases, leaving 9 bases between the germline ends. CDR3 sequence (DNA): TGTGCCAGCAGGACAGGCCACGGGGAGCTGTTTTTT. Its protein product is CASRTGHGELFF.

V is TRBV19 and J is TRBJ1-2; weak D call: TRBD1 (5 bases). V dropped 3 bases and J dropped 6 bases, with 17 bases sitting between them. CDR1 is LNHDA and CDR2 is SQIVND in the germline V gene (reference sequence). The CDR3 spans 15 residues. In nucleotides, the CDR3 is TGTGCCAGTAGTATGGGGCGGGGTAGTACGGATGGCTACACCTTC. Amino acids: CASSMGRGSTDGYTF.

In its sample, this clone was seen once. The chain combines TRBV7-2 with TRBJ1-5; the D is unclear. CDR1 and CDR2 (germline): SGHTA, FQGNSA. This CDR3 has 15 residues. The V end was cut by 0 bases, the J end by 1 base, with 7 bases between. The CDR3 region is CASSLARESNQPQHF. The CDR3 region has the DNA TGTGCCAGCAGCTTAGCAAGGGAGAGCAATCAGCCCCAGCATTTT. The complete variable domain, with remaining parts taken from reference TRBV7-2 and TRBJ1-5, reads GAGVSQSPSNKVTEKGKDVELRCDPISGHTALYWYRQSLGQGLEFLIYFQGNSAPDKSGLPSDRFSAERTGGSVSTLTIQRTQQEDSAVYLCASSLARESNQPQHFGDGTRLSIL.

The V call is TRBV27, the J call TRBJ1-1; D not certain. The length of the CDR3 is 15 residues. Trimming pared 4 bases from V and 0 bases from J, leaving 12 bases between. Germline V gene data show CDR1 as MNHEY and CDR2 as SMNVEV (reference sequence). The CDR3 bases are TGTGCCAGCAGTTCGGGAGTCGTGATGAACACTGAAGCTTTCTTT. Translation gives CASSSGVVMNTEAFF.

J is TRBJ2-1 and V is TRBV11-2; TRBD2 is a possible D gene (6 bases). The CDR3 sequence is 15 residues long. The germline gives CDR1 SGHAT, CDR2 FQNNGV. Trimming removed 5 bases from V and 6 bases from J, with 17 bases in between. Here the CDR3 reads CASSGGLLAINEQFF. The CDR3 nucleotides read TGTGCCAGCAGCGGAGGGTTACTAGCAATCAATGAGCAGTTCTTC. Drawing the rest from reference TRBV11-2 and TRBJ2-1, the complete variable domain is EAGVAQSPRYKIIEKRQSVAFWCNPISGHATLYWYQQILGQGPKLLIQFQNNGVVDDSQLPKDRFSAERLKGVDSTLKIQPAKLEDSAVYLCASSGGLLAINEQFFGPGTRLTVL.

The V call is TRBV4-2, the J call TRBJ2-5; TRBD2 is a possible D gene (6 bases). V was shortened by 3 bases and J by 4 bases, with 12 bases between the two germline ends. The length of the CDR3 is 14 residues. The germline gives CDR1 LGHNA, CDR2 YNFKEQ. The CDR3 region has the DNA TGTGCCAGCAGCCAGTCTTCCGGGGGAGAGACCCAGTACTTC. It codes for CASSQSSGGETQYF.

The genes are TRBV7-2 and TRBJ1-5, with D unresolved. The V gene's germline CDR1 is SGHTA and CDR2 FQGNSA. The CDR3 covers 12 residues. V was clipped by 6 bases and J by 4 bases, with 7 bases between them. The DNA for the CDR3 is TGTGCCAGCAGTTACCGGAATCAGCCCCAGCATTTT. It codes for CASSYRNQPQHF. The variable domain in full, with the rest retrieved from reference TRBV7-2 and TRBJ1-5, is GAGVSQSPSNKVTEKGKDVELRCDPISGHTALYWYRQSLGQGLEFLIYFQGNSAPDKSGLPSDRFSAERTGGSVSTLTIQRTQQEDSAVYLCASSYRNQPQHFGDGTRLSIL.

This clone was found once. The same CDR3 can be traced to other DNA sequences in this sample. This rearrangement joins TRBV28 to TRBJ1-5, with 10 bases fitting TRBD1. CDR3 length equals 14 residues. V shed 6 bases, J shed 1 base, and the junction held 0 bases outside the gene matches. Looked up from germline, CDR1 is MDHEN and CDR2 is SYDVKM. The CDR3 nucleotides are TGTGCCAGCAGGGACAGGGGGAGCAATCAGCCCCAGCATTTT. It codes for CASRDRGSNQPQHF.

The V gene is TRBV11-2, the J gene TRBJ1-1; D unresolved. The germline gives CDR1 SGHAT, CDR2 FQNNGV. V was trimmed by 2 bases and J by 0 bases, leaving 16 bases between them. The CDR3 runs 17 residues. In DNA, the CDR3 is TGTGCCAGCAGCTTAAGCCGCCCAATTTACCTGAACACTGAAGCTTTCTTT. Translated: CASSLSRPIYLNTEAFF.

The J gene is TRBJ2-1, the V gene TRBV9; a possible D gene is TRBD2 (6 bases). CDR1 and CDR2 from the germline V gene are SGDLS and YYNGEE. The V and J ends lost 3 bases and 1 base respectively, with 11 bases between them. The CDR3 is made up of 15 amino acids. The CDR3 DNA reads as TGTGCCAGCAGCGAACTGGCGGGGTCCTACAATGAGCAGTTCTTC. As protein: CASSELAGSYNEQFF. Based on the CDR3 plus reference TRBV9 and TRBJ2-1, the full variable domain is DSGVTQTPKHLITATGQRVTLRCSPRSGDLSVYWYQQSLDQGLQFLIQYYNGEERAKGNILERFSAQQFPDLHSELNLSSLELGDSALYFCASSELAGSYNEQFFGPGTRLTVL.

This clone showed up just a few times. V and J are TRBV6-4 and TRBJ2-1, with TRBD2 as a possible D gene (5 bases). V was trimmed by 3 bases and J by 6 bases, leaving 15 bases between them. The CDR3 contains 15 residues. Germline values: CDR1 MRHNA, CDR2 SNTAGT. CDR3 sequence (DNA): TGTGCCAGCAGTGAGGAGCTAGTAGCGCCCAATGAGCAGTTCTTC. This translates into CASSEELVAPNEQFF.

The chain is built from TRBV14 and TRBJ1-2; D is unresolved. The CDR3 loop spans 13 amino acids. In germline, CDR1 is SGHDN, CDR2 FVKESK. V lost 5 bases and J 3 bases, leaving 10 bases between the germline ends. In DNA form, the CDR3 reads TGTGCCAGCAGCGCCCACTCTGACTATGGCTACACCTTC. It encodes CASSAHSDYGYTF.

The rearrangement links TRBV30 to TRBJ2-7; TRBD1 might be the D (5 bases). Trimming shortened V by 3 bases and J by 2 bases, and 11 bases separated the two germline ends. The CDR3 consists of 13 residues. CDR1 and CDR2 (germline): GTSNPN, SVGIG (reference sequence). CDR3 DNA sequence: TGTGCCTGGAGGCCCAGGGTCACCTACGAGCAGTACTTC. It yields the protein CAWRPRVTYEQYF.

This clone has only a few counts. This chain joins TRBV6-6 and TRBJ2-7; maybe TRBD1 (6 bases). The V gene lost 5 bases and the J gene lost 2 bases, with 16 bases spanning the gap. The V gene's germline CDR1 is MNHNY and CDR2 SVGAGI (reference sequence). This CDR3 contains 15 residues. CDR3 sequence reads: CASSADPRGAYEQYF. CDR3 in DNA: TGTGCCAGCAGTGCCGACCCCAGGGGTGCCTACGAGCAGTACTTC.

V usage is TRBV29-1 and J usage is TRBJ2-1; D gene uncertain. Deletions cut 6 bases from V and 0 bases from J, with 9 bases between. There are 13 residues in the CDR3. CDR1 is SQVTM and CDR2 is ANQGSEA in the germline V gene. CDR3 sequence reads: CSVPAYSYNEQFF. The CDR3 DNA reads TGCAGCGTCCCAGCGTACTCCTACAATGAGCAGTTCTTC.

This clone was detected once. The chain joins TRBV6-1 to TRBJ1-6, with 8 bases lining up with TRBD1. The J segment lost 8 bases and the V segment lost 1 base, leaving 4 bases of the junction unmatched. The CDR3 length is 15 residues. The germline gives CDR1 MNHNS, CDR2 SASEGT. The CDR3 DNA follows: TGTGCCAGCAGTGAAGTGCGACAGGGGCATTCACCCCTCCACTTT. The encoded protein is CASSEVRQGHSPLHF.

The gene calls are TRBV7-3 and TRBJ2-7, with no clear D. Germline V gives CDR1 SGHTA, CDR2 FQGTGA. CDR3 length equals 14 residues. Trimming cost V 5 bases and J 1 base, with 12 bases left between them. CDR3 sequence (DNA): TGTGCCAGCAGCCCGAGCCCAAGTTCCTACGAGCAGTACTTC. This translates into CASSPSPSSYEQYF.

This clone was observed a handful of times. The chain has TRBV7-3 and TRBJ2-1, with 12 bases lining up with TRBD2. CDR1 SGHTA and CDR2 FQGTGA come from the germline V gene. V was pared by 0 bases and J by 5 bases, with 5 bases of the junction left unmatched. This CDR3 has 17 amino acids. CDR3 in DNA: TGTGCCAGCAGCTTAACTGCCCTAGCGGGAGGGAACAATGAGCAGTTCTTC. Protein sequence: CASSLTALAGGNNEQFF.

This chain joins TRBV19 and TRBJ1-1; possible D gene TRBD1, 5 bases. The V gene's germline CDR1 is LNHDA and CDR2 SQIVND (reference sequence). The CDR3 extends over 12 amino acids. Trimming pared 3 bases from V and 6 bases from J, leaving 8 bases between. CDR3 coding DNA: TGTGCCAGTAGTATTGGGGGGGCTGAAGCTTTCTTT. Encoded protein: CASSIGGAEAFF. Full variable domain (remainder filled in from reference TRBV19 and TRBJ1-1): DGGITQSPKYLFRKEGQNVTLSCEQNLNHDAMYWYRQDPGQGLRLIYYSQIVNDFQKGDIAEGYSVSREKKESFPLTVTSAQKNPTAFYLCASSIGGAEAFFGQGTRLTVV.

This clone was recorded a few times. This chain uses TRBV7-3 with TRBJ2-5; D may be TRBD1 (5 bases). The V end lost 5 bases, the J end lost 5 bases, and 12 bases lay between the germline ends. Germline assignment: CDR1 SGHTA and CDR2 FQGTGA. This CDR3 comprises 13 residues. The CDR3 region has the DNA TGTGCCAGCAGCGCAGGGTTCGGGGAGACCCAGTACTTC. Its translation: CASSAGFGETQYF.

There are a few counts of this clone. The chain links TRBV27 to TRBJ2-7; 9 positions agree with TRBD1. Per germline, CDR1 MNHEY and CDR2 SMNVEV (reference sequence). Germline trimming cut 3 bases from V and 4 bases from J; bases unmatched to any gene: 4. This CDR3 has 14 residues. The chain's CDR3 is CASSFGTGNYEQYF. DNA for the CDR3: TGTGCCAGCAGTTTTGGGACAGGGAATTACGAGCAGTACTTC.

The rearrangement uses TRBV10-3 and TRBJ1-1, with D unclear. Germline V gene lookup returns CDR1 ENHRY and CDR2 SYGVKD. The CDR3 spans 13 residues. Trimming left V 4 bases short and J 4 bases short, with 10 bases between. For the CDR3, the DNA is TGTGCCATCAGTGGCCAGTATTCCACTGAAGCTTTCTTT. Translated, it gives CAISGQYSTEAFF.

This chain links TRBV28 with TRBJ1-3; 10 nucleotides align to TRBD1. The V gene end was trimmed by 4 bases and the J gene end by 5 bases; junction bases not matched to a gene: 20. The CDR3 is 20 residues long. The germline gives CDR1 MDHEN, CDR2 SYDVKM. CDR3 nucleotide sequence: TGTGCCAGCAGTTCACCTTACGACAGGGGGCGAGCCCTGCCTCGAAACACCATATATTTT. Residues: CASSSPYDRGRALPRNTIYF. Complete variable domain (other parts from reference TRBV28 and TRBJ1-3): DVKVTQSSRYLVKRTGEKVFLECVQDMDHENMFWYRQDPGLGLRLIYFSYDVKMKEKGDIPEGYSVSREKKERFSLILESASTNQTSMYLCASSSPYDRGRALPRNTIYFGEGSWLTVV.

This sequence joins TRBV27 and TRBJ2-7, with TRBD1 identical over 7 bases. Per germline, CDR1 MNHEY and CDR2 SMNVEV (reference sequence). The CDR3 runs 16 residues. Trimming cost V 5 bases and J 2 bases; bases outside gene matches: 12. In nucleotides, the CDR3 is TGTGCCAGCAGTCCGACACAGGGGCAAATCACCTACGAGCAGTACTTC. Amino acids: CASSPTQGQITYEQYF.